This T cell receptor (beta chain) appears in the sequencing data of a study of blood T cell repertoires in COVID-19. At the level of the study: Italy, Spain and the United States were the sources of the convalescent and acute COVID-19 samples. Sources were T cells, B-cell-depleted T cells, or PBMCs; the material itself was cDNA or gDNA.

V shed 0 bases and J shed 8 bases, with 10 bases lying between them. Germline V CDR1 and CDR2: MGHRA, YSYEKL. The CDR3 runs to 13 residues. In the original processing: Cell counts per sample came from amplifying reference gene primers. The protocol was immunoSEQ multiplex PCR, while the TCRdb copy is restricted to in-frame clones and leaves out a portion. V and J calls and clone size are those listed in that table; D and trimming were worked out from the DNA. Of roughly 190,000 clones detected, around nine tenths appear once; the ten largest clones hold 2.5% to 4%. This clonotype originated in a man in his 70s with acute or convalescent COVID-19. This chain connects TRBV4-1 to TRBJ1-2; D gene unclear. The material sequenced was peripheral blood. CDR3 protein: CASSQEEGFGYTF. CDR3 in DNA: TGCGCCAGCAGCCAAGAGGAGGGTTTCGGCTACACCTTC.